Listed below are T cell receptor beta chains from one sample, sequenced in a study of cytomegalovirus exposure and HLA in healthy donors. Method: immunoSEQ multiplex PCR; TCRdb's copy keeps in-frame clones and lacks some. The sample has roughly 86,000 clones, 90% to 97% seen once; the top ten hold 1.6%. The sample consisted of PBMCs. The source is a man aged 18 to 30 in good health and CMV-seropositive. Each CDR3 is given with its conserved first and last residue. A D gene is named only where the DNA matches it firmly. The listing skips clone size in some rows; elsewhere it reads once, few, many or a size class.

>TRBV19|NA|NA|TRBJ1-5
TGTGCCAGTAGTAAAACGCACATGAATCAGCCCCAGCATTTT
CASSKTHMNQPQHF
>TRBV9|NA|TRBD2|TRBJ2-7
TGTGCCAGCAGCATATCGGGAGGGTCCCTCTCCTACGAGCAGTACTTC
CASSISGGSLSYEQYF
>TRBV7-2|NA|NA|TRBJ2-5
TGTGCCAGCAGCTTAAGGTGGGGGCGGGCGGAGACCCAGTACTTC
CASSLRWGRAETQYF
>TRBV28|NA|TRBD2|TRBJ2-6
TGTGCCAGCAGACATATACGCAGCGGGGCTGGGGCCAACGTCCTGACTTTC
CASRHIRSGAGANVLTF
>TRBV30|NA|NA|TRBJ2-1
TGTGCCTGGAGTGTACATGACTACAATGAGCAGTTCTTC
CAWSVHDYNEQFF
>TRBV11-3|NA|TRBD2|TRBJ2-1
TGTGCCAGCAGTGGGACTAGCTCGTACAATGAGCAGTTCTTC
CASSGTSSYNEQFF
>TRBV15|NA|NA|TRBJ1-1
TGTGCCACCCGGGGACTAAACACTGAAGCTTTCTTT
CATRGLNTEAFF
>TRBV19|NA|NA|TRBJ1-2
TGTGCCAGTAGTGAGGAAGGTATGAACTATGGCTACACCTTC
CASSEEGMNYGYTF
>TRBV28|NA|NA|TRBJ2-1
TGTGCCAGCAGTACTGCTAGCGTTTCCTACAATGAGCAGTTCTTC
CASSTASVSYNEQFF
>TRBV27|NA|NA|TRBJ2-1
TGTGCCAGCACGCAAAAGCCCCTCAATGAGCAGTTCTTC
CASTQKPLNEQFF
>TRBV6-4|NA|NA|TRBJ2-2
TGTGCCAGCAGCGAGCAAGGGGAGCTGTTTTTT
CASSEQGELFF
>TRBV6-4|NA|NA|TRBJ2-1
TGTGCCAGCAGTCCATTCCTGACGGGGGAGTACAATGAGCAGTTCTTC
CASSPFLTGEYNEQFF
>TRBV10-1|NA|TRBD1|TRBJ2-7
TGCGCCACCGGCCCGGGACAGGGGAGTACCTACGAGCAGTACTTC
CATGPGQGSTYEQYF
>TRBV6-5|NA|TRBD1|TRBJ2-1
TGTGCCAGCAGGCAGGGGGATGAGCAGTTCTTC
CASRQGDEQFF
>TRBV7-9|NA|NA|TRBJ2-3
TGTGCCAGCAGGCTAACAGATACGCAGTATTTT
CASRLTDTQYF
>TRBV7-7|once|NA|TRBJ2-7
TGTGCTAGCAGCCCGGGAGTCAGCGGACGGGACGAGCAGTACTTC
CASSPGVSGRDEQYF
>TRBV7-9|NA|TRBD2|TRBJ2-2
TGTGCCAGCAGCTACCGACTAGCGGGACGCACCGGGGAGCTGTTTTTT
CASSYRLAGRTGELFF
>TRBV7-6|NA|NA|TRBJ2-7
TGTGCCAGCAGCCCGAACGGGTTTACCTACGAGCAGTACTTC
CASSPNGFTYEQYF
>TRBV10-1|NA|NA|TRBJ2-2
TGCGCCAGCAGGGGTGAGGTCGGGGAGCTGTTTTTT
CASRGEVGELFF
>TRBV5-5|NA|NA|TRBJ1-2
TGTGCCACCACATGGGAGGTGGAATCGAGGTCGGGCTACACCTTC
CATTWEVESRSGYTF
>TRBV28|NA|NA|TRBJ2-4
TGTGCCAGCAGCCTGACAGTAGAAGCCATTCAGTACTTC
CASSLTVEAIQYF
>TRBV28|NA|TRBD2|TRBJ2-3
TGTGCCAGCATCGCGCGGGTATGGCGGGAGGCGAGGACAGATACGCAGTATTTT
CASIARVWREARTDTQYF
>TRBV6-1|NA|NA|TRBJ2-3
TGTGCCAGCAGTGAATTGTGGCCGTCCCCAGATACGCAGTATTTT
CASSELWPSPDTQYF
>TRBV25-1|NA|TRBD1|TRBJ1-1
TGTGCCAGCAGGGTAGGACAGGGGAACACTGAAGCTTTCTTT
CASRVGQGNTEAFF